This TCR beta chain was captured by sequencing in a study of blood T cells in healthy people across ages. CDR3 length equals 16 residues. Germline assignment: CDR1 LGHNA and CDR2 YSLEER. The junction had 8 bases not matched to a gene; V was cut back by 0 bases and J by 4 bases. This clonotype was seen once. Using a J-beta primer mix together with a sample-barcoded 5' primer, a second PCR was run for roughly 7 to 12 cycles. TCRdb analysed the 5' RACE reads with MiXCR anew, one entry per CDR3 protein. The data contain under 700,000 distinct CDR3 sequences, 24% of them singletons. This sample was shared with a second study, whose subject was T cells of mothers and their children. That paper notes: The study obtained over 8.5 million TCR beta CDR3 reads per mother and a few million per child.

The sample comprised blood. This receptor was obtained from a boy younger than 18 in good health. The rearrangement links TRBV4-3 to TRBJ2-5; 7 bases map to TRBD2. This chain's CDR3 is CASSQDGGGTGETQYF. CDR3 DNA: TGCGCCAGCAGCCAAGATGGGGGGGGAACGGGAGAGACCCAGTACTTC.